The sample holds one count of the clone carrying this TCR beta chain. The sample is drawn from a study of T-cell reconstitution after alpha-beta-depleted transplantation in children. CDR1 DFQATT and CDR2 SNEGSKA come from the germline V gene (reference sequence). The V and J ends lost 6 bases and 5 bases respectively, with 19 bases between them. The CDR3 has 14 amino acids. TCRbeta library construction was performed incorporating unique molecular identifiers. TCRdb ran MiXCR on the PCR reads and lists one entry per CDR3 protein. The data hold about 610,000 distinct CDR3 sequences, with 10% to 13% observed a single time.

The TCR was taken from a human donor who donated a stem cell graft to a child with acute myeloid leukemia. The material sequenced was PBMCs from the stem cell graft donor, taken from the stem cell graft. This chain uses TRBV20-1 with TRBJ2-5; D is possibly TRBD1 (5 bases). The CDR3 DNA reads TGCAGTGCGACTCCGATCAGGGCACCGGAGACCCAGTACTTC. Its protein is CSATPIRAPETQYF.